The 16 T cell receptor beta chains presented below share a single source sample, sequenced in a study of naive and memory T cell subsets. Overall study findings and caveats: A few larger clonotypes appeared in naive repertoires, especially CD8, possibly memory cells re-expressing CD45RA.

Antigens of these TCRs are unknown. The beta constant-region primer was an equimolar mix of two oligonucleotides covering TRBC1 and TRBC2. Ligated cDNA was amplified by four rounds of PCR with nested alpha and beta constant-region primers and SP2. MiXCR was run by TCRdb on the UMI-ligation and nested PCR reads, yielding one entry per CDR3 protein. Found here are roughly 97,000 distinct CDR3 sequences, roughly 15% of them singletons; the top ten hold around 2.7%. The sequencing sample was made of naive CD8+ T cells from blood. These receptors were taken from a human donor in good health.

This chain connects TRBV19 to TRBJ2-3; 9 positions agree with TRBD2. Germline CDR1 reads LNHDA; CDR2 reads SQIVND (reference sequence). Germline trimming cut 3 bases from V and 5 bases from J; bases unmatched to any gene: 3. The CDR3 spans 14 residues. This CDR3 reads CASSIRTSVDTQYF. The CDR3 DNA is TGTGCCAGTAGTATCCGGACTAGCGTAGATACGCAGTATTTT.

V gene TRBV27 combines with J gene TRBJ2-1; TRBD2 is a possible D gene (5 bases). Germline V CDR1 and CDR2: MNHEY, SMNVEV (reference sequence). This CDR3 comprises 14 residues. The V gene lost 1 base and the J gene lost 2 bases, with 6 bases spanning the gap. Here the CDR3 reads CASSLFGAYNEQFF. The CDR3 DNA sequence: TGTGCCAGCAGTTTATTCGGGGCCTACAATGAGCAGTTCTTC.

The chain employs TRBV7-9 and TRBJ1-5; 10 positions match TRBD1. Trimming at V came to 4 bases and at J to 5 bases, leaving 2 bases not matched to a gene. The CDR3 covers 14 residues. CDR1 and CDR2 from the germline V gene are SEHNR and FQNEAQ (reference sequence). The CDR3 loop reads CASSSDRGYQPQHF. CDR3 DNA sequence: TGTGCCAGCAGCTCGGACAGGGGGTATCAGCCCCAGCATTTT.

In this sample, this clonotype turned up many times. The chain has TRBV5-1 and TRBJ1-2, with D unresolved. The CDR3 is made up of 11 amino acids. Germline CDR1 and CDR2: SGHRS and YFSETQ. Trimming left V 4 bases short and J 5 bases short, with 6 bases between. The CDR3 DNA sequence: TGCGCCAGCAGCAATGGATATGGCTACACCTTC. It yields the protein CASSNGYGYTF.

This clonotype was counted only a few times. As DNA, the CDR3 is TGCAGCGTAGAGCCGGGGGGAGGGGCCGTTGGCTACACCTTC. Translated: CSVEPGGGAVGYTF. The chain has TRBV29-1 and TRBJ1-2; possibly TRBD1 for D (5 bases). The CDR3 covers 14 residues. Trimming pared 6 bases from V and 7 bases from J, leaving 21 bases between. Per the germline V gene, CDR1 is SQVTM and CDR2 is ANQGSEA.

Many counts were recorded for this clonotype. This sequence joins TRBV12-3 or TRBV12-4 and TRBJ1-2; no clear D gene. V was shortened by 4 bases and J by 4 bases, with 4 bases between the two germline ends. The CDR3 is made up of 11 amino acids. The CDR3 bases are TGTGCCAGCAGTTCAGGCTATGGCTACACCTTC. Its translation is CASSSGYGYTF.

The V and J genes are TRBV20-1 and TRBJ2-1, with TRBD2 matching over 12 bases. Trimming cost V 8 bases and J 9 bases; bases outside gene matches: 11. This CDR3 has 14 residues. Germline values: CDR1 DFQATT, CDR2 SNEGSKA (reference sequence). The CDR3 DNA reads as TGCAGTACCGTACTAGCGGGAGGTCTTGTTGAGCAGTTCTTC. The encoded protein is CSTVLAGGLVEQFF.

This clonotype has only a few counts. V is TRBV25-1 and J is TRBJ2-7, with 12 nucleotides matching TRBD2. The CDR3 has 14 residues. Germline V lookup: CDR1 MGHDK, CDR2 SYGVNS. Trimming removed 2 bases from V and 4 bases from J; junction bases left unmatched: 0. The CDR3: CASSETSGRYEQYF. The CDR3 DNA sequence: TGTGCCAGCAGTGAAACTAGCGGGAGGTACGAGCAGTACTTC.

This clonotype was recorded a few times. The chain uses TRBV9 and TRBJ2-1, with 7 bases aligning to TRBD2. V was pared by 0 bases and J by 0 bases, with 3 bases of the junction left unmatched. Germline CDR1 SGDLS, CDR2 YYNGEE. The CDR3 is 16 amino acids. CDR3 in amino acids: CASSVGGGSSYNEQFF. CDR3 in DNA: TGTGCCAGCAGCGTAGGGGGCGGGAGCTCCTACAATGAGCAGTTCTTC.

This clonotype was detected only a few times. The chain recombines TRBV7-3 with TRBJ2-3, with unresolved D. Germline V gene sequence: CDR1 SGHTA, CDR2 FQGTGA. V was trimmed by 5 bases and J by 1 base, leaving 10 bases between them. CDR3 length: 14 amino acids. The CDR3 is CASSPDGGTDTQYF. In DNA, the CDR3 is TGTGCCAGCAGCCCCGACGGCGGCACAGATACGCAGTATTTT. The entire variable domain, with the rest obtained from reference TRBV7-3 and TRBJ2-3, is as follows: GAGVSQTPSNKVTEKGKYVELRCDPISGHTALYWYRQSLGQGPEFLIYFQGTGAADDSGLPNDRFFAVRPEGSVSTLKIQRTERGDSAVYLCASSPDGGTDTQYFGPGTRLTVL.

The chain carries TRBV12-3 or TRBV12-4 and TRBJ2-1; 8 nucleotides line up with TRBD1. This CDR3 is built from 12 residues. V was clipped by 5 bases and J by 11 bases; unmatched bases: 5. CDR3 loop: CASSPTGAKQFF. CDR3 in DNA: TGTGCCAGCAGTCCGACAGGGGCGAAGCAGTTCTTC.

This clonotype appeared a few times. This chain connects TRBV4-3 to TRBJ1-2, with no clear D. Germline V gives CDR1 LGHNA, CDR2 YSLEER. CDR3 length equals 14 residues. Trimming removed 1 base from V and 4 bases from J, with 10 bases in between. The DNA for the CDR3 is TGCGCCAGCAGCCAAGGGCAGTCGCTCTATGGCTACACCTTC. This encodes CASSQGQSLYGYTF.

This clonotype has just a few counts. The chain is built from TRBV7-2 and TRBJ2-1; D is unclear. The CDR3 totals 11 residues. Looked up from germline, CDR1 is SGHTA and CDR2 is FQGNSA. Between the trimmed V and J ends, which lost 3 bases and 6 bases, there was a span of 3 bases. Here the CDR3 reads CASSLFNEQFF. Here the CDR3 DNA reads TGTGCCAGCAGCTTGTTCAATGAGCAGTTCTTC.

This clonotype was counted once. The gene calls are TRBV7-9 and TRBJ2-7, with D hard to call. Germline lookup yields CDR1 SEHNR and CDR2 FQNEAQ (reference sequence). Trimming removed 1 base at V and 4 bases at J, with 14 bases between. The CDR3 has 15 residues. CDR3 residues: CASSLDEGSPYEQYF. As DNA, the CDR3 is TGTGCCAGCAGCTTAGACGAAGGCAGCCCTTACGAGCAGTACTTC.

This chain connects TRBV13 to TRBJ2-1; TRBD2 aligns across 14 bases. The J segment lost 2 bases and the V segment lost 5 bases, leaving 5 bases of the junction unmatched. The germline V gene has CDR1 PRHDT and CDR2 FYEKMQ (reference sequence). The CDR3 sequence is 17 residues long. The CDR3 sequence: CASSLGLAGVAYNEQFF. DNA of the CDR3: TGTGCCAGCAGCCTGGGACTAGCGGGGGTCGCCTACAATGAGCAGTTCTTC.

This clonotype was picked up many times. The chain carries TRBV4-3 and TRBJ2-7; either TRBD1 or TRBD2 may supply D (5 bases each). CDR1 is LGHNA and CDR2 is YSLEER in the germline V gene. The CDR3 contains 15 residues. V lost 1 base and J 0 bases, leaving 10 bases between the germline ends. CDR3 sequence (DNA): TGCGCCAGCAGCCAAGGGGACCTGGTCTCCTACGAGCAGTACTTC. Protein product: CASSQGDLVSYEQYF.